The clone carrying this TCR beta chain was detected only a few times. This CDR3 region has 13 residues. V lost 5 bases and J lost 11, with 15 bases in between. Construction of the TCRbeta library involved unique molecular identifiers. TCRdb reprocessed the PCR reads with MiXCR, giving one entry per CDR3 protein. The table records fewer than 400,000 distinct CDR3 sequences, roughly 21% of them present only once. This sample was taken from a study of T-cell reconstitution after alpha-beta-depleted transplantation in children. The source was PBMCs from the stem cell graft donor, collected from the stem cell graft. The chain has TRBV12-3 or TRBV12-4 and TRBJ1-4, with D possibly TRBD1 on 5 matching bases. The sequence was obtained from a human donor who donated a stem cell graft to a child with acute myeloid leukemia. The CDR3 region has the DNA TGTGCCAGCAGTGCGGGGGACTCCCCGAAACTGTTTTTT. This encodes CASSAGDSPKLFF.